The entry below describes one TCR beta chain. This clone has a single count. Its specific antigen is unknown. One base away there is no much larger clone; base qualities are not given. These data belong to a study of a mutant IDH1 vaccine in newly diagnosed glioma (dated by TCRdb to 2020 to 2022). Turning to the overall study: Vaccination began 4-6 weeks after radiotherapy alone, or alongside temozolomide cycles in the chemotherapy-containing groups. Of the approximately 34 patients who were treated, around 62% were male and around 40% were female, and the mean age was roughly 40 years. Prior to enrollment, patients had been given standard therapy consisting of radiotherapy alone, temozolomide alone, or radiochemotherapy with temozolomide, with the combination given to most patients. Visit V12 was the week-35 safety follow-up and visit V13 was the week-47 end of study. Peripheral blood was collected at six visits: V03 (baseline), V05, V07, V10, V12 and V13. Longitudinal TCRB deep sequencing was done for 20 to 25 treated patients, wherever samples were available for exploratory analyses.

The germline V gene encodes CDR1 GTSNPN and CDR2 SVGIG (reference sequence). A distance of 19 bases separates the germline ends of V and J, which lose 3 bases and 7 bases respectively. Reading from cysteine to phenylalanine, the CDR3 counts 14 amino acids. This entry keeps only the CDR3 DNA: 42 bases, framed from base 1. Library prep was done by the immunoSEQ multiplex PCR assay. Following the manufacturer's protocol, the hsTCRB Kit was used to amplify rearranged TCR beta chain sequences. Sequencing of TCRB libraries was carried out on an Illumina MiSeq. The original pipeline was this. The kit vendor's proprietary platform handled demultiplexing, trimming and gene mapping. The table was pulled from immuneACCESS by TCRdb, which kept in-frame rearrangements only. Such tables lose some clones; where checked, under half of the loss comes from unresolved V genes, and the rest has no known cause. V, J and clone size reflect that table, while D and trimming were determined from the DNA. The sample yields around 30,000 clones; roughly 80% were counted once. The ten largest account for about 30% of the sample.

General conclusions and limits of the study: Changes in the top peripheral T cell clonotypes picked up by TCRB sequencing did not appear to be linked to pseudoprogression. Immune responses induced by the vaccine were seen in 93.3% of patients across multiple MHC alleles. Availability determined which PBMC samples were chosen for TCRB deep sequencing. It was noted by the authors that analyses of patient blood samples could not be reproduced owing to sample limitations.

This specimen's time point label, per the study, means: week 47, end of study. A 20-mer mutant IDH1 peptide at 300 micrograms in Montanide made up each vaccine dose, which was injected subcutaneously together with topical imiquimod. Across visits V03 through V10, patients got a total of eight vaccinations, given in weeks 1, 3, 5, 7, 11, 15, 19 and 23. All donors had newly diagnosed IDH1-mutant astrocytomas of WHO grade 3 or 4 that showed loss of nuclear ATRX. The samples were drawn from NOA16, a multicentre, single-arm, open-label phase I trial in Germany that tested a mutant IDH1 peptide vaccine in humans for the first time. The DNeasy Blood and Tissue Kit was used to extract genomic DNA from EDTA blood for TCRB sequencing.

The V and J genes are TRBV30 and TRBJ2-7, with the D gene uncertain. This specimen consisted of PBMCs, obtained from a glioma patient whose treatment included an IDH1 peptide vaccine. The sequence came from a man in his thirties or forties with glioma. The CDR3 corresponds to CAWSEGPASGEQYF. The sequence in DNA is TGTGCCTGGAGCGAAGGCCCAGCCTCGGGTGAGCAGTACTTC.